This T cell receptor beta chain was profiled in a study of T cell responses to AZD1222 COVID-19 vaccine. Study background: The study pooled second doses at about 4 or about 12 weeks.

Produced via immunoSEQ multiplex PCR; TCRdb's table is partial and in-frame only. The profile shows more than 150,000 clones, 70% to 90% of them singletons. Per germline, CDR1 SGHRS and CDR2 YFSETQ. The CDR3 extends over 16 amino acids. The V segment lost 1 base and the J segment 5 bases; nucleotides outside the gene matches: 7. As regards this clone: Its antigen remains unidentified.

Findings and limits, study-wide: Samples come after the peak T cell response, not at day 14. There were vaccine-associated CD4 TCRs across spike, dominant at 160-218 and 743-854.

Sample: peripheral blood, taken on day 0 of AZD1222 vaccination. This TCR was sampled from an adult in good health. The rearrangement joins TRBV5-1 to TRBJ2-1; 9 bases agree with TRBD1. The CDR3 DNA is TGCGCCAGCAGCTTGAGGCCGGACAGGGGCAACAATGAGCAGTTCTTC. It encodes CASSLRPDRGNNEQFF.